This T cell receptor beta chain originates from a study of identical twins. General study results and limits: An excess of low generation probability was shown by twin-shared out-of-frame alpha sequences. Within cord blood, abundant beta clonotypes carried fewer insertions, but memory repertoires showed no such trend. Beta out-of-frame sequences showed weaker excess twin sharing.

TCRdb re-analysed the 5' RACE reads in MiXCR, keeping a single row per CDR3 protein. Here the sample spans under 900,000 distinct CDR3 sequences, about 12% being singletons. This clonotype was counted many times. Its antigen is not identified. V lost 5 bases, J lost 8 bases, and 10 bases stayed unmatched. The CDR3 spans 17 residues. The germline gives CDR1 LGHDT, CDR2 YNNKEL (reference sequence). The same specimen was also included in a second study, on yellow fever vaccine responses in identical twins.

Sequencing input: PBMCs. The receptor was isolated from a woman between 18 and 29 years old in good health. The gene calls are TRBV3-1 and TRBJ2-1, with 15 positions matching TRBD2. The CDR3 is CASSSHGLAGGRDEQFF. The CDR3 DNA is TGTGCCAGCAGCTCCCACGGACTAGCGGGAGGGCGGGATGAGCAGTTCTTC.